This T cell receptor (beta chain) was found in a study of blood T cells in healthy people across ages. Whole-study results and caveats: Long-lived and aged donors differed, with more naive CD4+ cells and higher diversity in the long-lived.

Trimming removed 6 bases from V and 5 bases from J; junction bases left unmatched: 2. The CDR3 sequence is 13 residues long. The germline V gene has CDR1 DFQATT and CDR2 SNEGSKA (reference sequence). PBMCs were isolated at a quantity of at least 6 million per sample. Total RNA was extracted at no less than 5.5 micrograms per sample. This clonotype came up a few times. What it recognizes is unknown. Alongside a J-beta primer mix, a sample-barcoded 5' primer served in a second PCR lasting about 7 to 11 cycles. Each cDNA was tagged by a template-switch adaptor containing 12 random nucleotides. TCRdb analysed the 5' RACE reads with MiXCR anew, one entry per CDR3 protein. The repertoire holds more than 700,000 distinct CDR3 sequences, with about 47% as singletons.

The chain couples TRBV20-1 to TRBJ2-5; 14 bases are a match to TRBD2. The material sequenced was blood. The sequence was obtained from a man of 80 years or more in good health. CDR3 residues: CSAGTSGSETQYF. As DNA, the CDR3 is TGCAGTGCCGGGACTAGCGGGAGTGAGACCCAGTACTTC.